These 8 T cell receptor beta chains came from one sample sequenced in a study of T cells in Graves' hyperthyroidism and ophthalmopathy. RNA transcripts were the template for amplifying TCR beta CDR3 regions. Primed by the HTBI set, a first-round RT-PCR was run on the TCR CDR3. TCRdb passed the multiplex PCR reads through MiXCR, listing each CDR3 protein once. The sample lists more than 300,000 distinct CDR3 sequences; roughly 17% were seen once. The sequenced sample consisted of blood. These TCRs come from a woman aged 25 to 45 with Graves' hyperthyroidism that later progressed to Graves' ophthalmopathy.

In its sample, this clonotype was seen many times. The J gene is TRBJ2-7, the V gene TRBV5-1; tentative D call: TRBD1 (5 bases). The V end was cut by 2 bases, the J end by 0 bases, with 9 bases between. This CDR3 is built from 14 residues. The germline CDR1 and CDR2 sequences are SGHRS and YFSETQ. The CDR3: CASSFEDSSYEQYF. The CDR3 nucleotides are TGCGCCAGCAGCTTCGAAGACAGCTCCTACGAGCAGTACTTC. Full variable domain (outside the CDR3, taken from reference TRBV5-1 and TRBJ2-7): KAGVTQTPRYLIKTRGQQVTLSCSPISGHRSVSWYQQTPGQGLQFLFEYFSETQRNKGNFPGRFSGRQFSNSRSEMNVSTLELGDSALYLCASSFEDSSYEQYFGPGTRLTVT.

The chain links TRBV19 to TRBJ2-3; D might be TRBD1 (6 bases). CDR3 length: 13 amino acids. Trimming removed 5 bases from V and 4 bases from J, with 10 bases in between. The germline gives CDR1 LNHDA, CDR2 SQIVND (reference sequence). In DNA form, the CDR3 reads TGTGCCAGTAGTTCCTGGACAGCAGATACGCAGTATTTT. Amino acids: CASSSWTADTQYF.

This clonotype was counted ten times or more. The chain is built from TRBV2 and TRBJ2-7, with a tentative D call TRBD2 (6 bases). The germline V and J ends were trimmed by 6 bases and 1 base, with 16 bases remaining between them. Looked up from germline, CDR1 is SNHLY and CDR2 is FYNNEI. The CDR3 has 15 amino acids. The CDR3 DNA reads TGTGCCAGCAGAGGCACTTCCGGGACTTCCTACGAGCAGTACTTC. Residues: CASRGTSGTSYEQYF.

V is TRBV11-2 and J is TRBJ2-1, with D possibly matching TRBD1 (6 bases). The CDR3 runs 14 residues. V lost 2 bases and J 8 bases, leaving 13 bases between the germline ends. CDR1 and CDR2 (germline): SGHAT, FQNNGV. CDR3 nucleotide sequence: TGTGCCAGCAGCTTAAGGGGGTATGGAGATGAGCAGTTCTTC. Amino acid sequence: CASSLRGYGDEQFF.

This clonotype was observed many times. In DNA form, the CDR3 reads TGCAGCGTTGACGAGGGGAGCTACACCTTC. It codes for CSVDEGSYTF. The gene calls are TRBV29-1 and TRBJ1-2; a weak D match, TRBD1 (5 bases). CDR3 length: 10 amino acids. In germline, CDR1 is SQVTM, CDR2 ANQGSEA. The V end was cut by 3 bases, the J end by 9 bases, with 8 bases between.

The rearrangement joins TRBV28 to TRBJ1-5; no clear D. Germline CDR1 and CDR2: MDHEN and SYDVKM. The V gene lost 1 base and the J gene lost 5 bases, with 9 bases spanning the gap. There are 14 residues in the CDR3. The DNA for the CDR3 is TGTGCCAGCAGTTTATATGCGGGTTATCAGCCCCAGCATTTT. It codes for CASSLYAGYQPQHF.

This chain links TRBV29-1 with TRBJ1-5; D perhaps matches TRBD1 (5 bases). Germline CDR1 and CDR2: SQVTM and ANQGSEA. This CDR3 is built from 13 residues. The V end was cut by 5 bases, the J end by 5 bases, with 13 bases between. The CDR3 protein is CSVKWGGDQPQHF. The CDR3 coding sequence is TGCAGCGTTAAGTGGGGCGGTGATCAGCCCCAGCATTTT.

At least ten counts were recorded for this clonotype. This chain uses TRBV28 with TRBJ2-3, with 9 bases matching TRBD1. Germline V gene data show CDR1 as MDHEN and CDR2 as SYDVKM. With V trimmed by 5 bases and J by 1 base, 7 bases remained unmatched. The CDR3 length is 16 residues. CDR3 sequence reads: CASSPPTGGGTDTQYF. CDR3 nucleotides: TGTGCCAGCAGTCCCCCTACAGGGGGCGGCACAGATACGCAGTATTTT.